The present T cell receptor beta chain was sequenced within a study of shared clonotypes between healthy human individuals. Turning to the study itself: Three plates each covered CD4 naive and memory; CD8 naive two, CD8 memory one.

On this clone: The antigen is unknown.

Germline trimming cut 1 base from V and 1 base from J; bases unmatched to any gene: 4. The length of the CDR3 is 16 residues. Germline V lookup: CDR1 KGHSH, CDR2 LQKENI. The naive CD8 subset, CD45RO-negative cells positively selected for CCR7, excluded terminally differentiated effector memory CD45RA+ cells. Original handling: Junction-only sequences produced by ImmunoSEQ had no quality scores, so filtering differed. Repertoires were generated with immunoSEQ multiplex PCR, while TCRdb's copy carries only in-frame clones and drops some. From that table come the V and J calls and clone size; the DNA was used to work out D and trimming. This sample has about 700,000 clones, with around 90% found just once. Findings and limits, study-wide: Generation of non-shared clonotypes was less probable than generation of clonotypes shared by all four donors.

The sample was naive CD8+ T cells sorted from blood. The receptor comes from a man aged 25-40 years in good health. The chain carries TRBV18 and TRBJ1-1, with 9 bases matching TRBD1. CDR3 in DNA: TGTGCCAGCTCACCACGGGACAGGGACCCGAACACTGAAGCTTTCTTT. It is translated as CASSPRDRDPNTEAFF.